The 24 T cell receptor beta chains below were found in one sample sequenced in a study of cytomegalovirus exposure and HLA in healthy donors. The PCR ran on 60 Vbeta and 13 Jbeta primers. Method: immunoSEQ multiplex PCR; TCRdb's copy keeps in-frame clones and lacks some. This table holds under 250,000 clones, around 77% found once. Specimen: PBMCs. Receptors originate from a woman in her twenties or thirties in good health and CMV-seronegative.

The rearrangement uses TRBV7-9 and TRBJ2-1; D remains unclear. From germline, CDR1 is SEHNR and CDR2 FQNEAQ (reference sequence). Deletions cut 6 bases from V and 0 bases from J, with 9 bases between. The CDR3 sequence is 14 residues long. In DNA form, the CDR3 reads TGTGCCAGCAGTTCGTTTAGCTCCTACAATGAGCAGTTCTTC. Its translation is CASSSFSSYNEQFF.

The chain couples TRBV18 to TRBJ1-4; maybe TRBD1 (5 bases). The CDR3 consists of 15 residues. V lost 3 bases to trimming and J lost 7 bases, with 15 bases between them. CDR1 KGHSH and CDR2 LQKENI come from the germline V gene. The CDR3 sequence is CASSPGPRRGEKLFF. The CDR3 bases are TGTGCCAGCTCACCGGGACCTCGGAGGGGTGAAAAACTGTTTTTT.

The chain joins TRBV9 to TRBJ2-1, with TRBD2 matching over 9 bases. The CDR3 covers 15 residues. V dropped 2 bases and J dropped 4; count of bases not matched to a gene: 4. CDR1 and CDR2 from the germline V gene are SGDLS and YYNGEE. The CDR3 spells CASSVSGGGYNEQFF. The CDR3 DNA reads TGTGCCAGCAGCGTTAGCGGGGGAGGATACAATGAGCAGTTCTTC.

This chain joins TRBV2 and TRBJ2-7; 10 bases are a match to TRBD1. Germline lookup yields CDR1 SNHLY and CDR2 FYNNEI. V was clipped by 7 bases and J by 4 bases; unmatched bases: 7. The CDR3 covers 14 residues. The CDR3 sequence: CASMRDRGRYEQYF. The DNA of the CDR3 is TGTGCCAGCATGCGGGACAGGGGACGGTACGAGCAGTACTTC.

The V call is TRBV10-1, the J call TRBJ2-7, with 9 bases lining up with TRBD1. Germline CDR1 reads WNHNN; CDR2 reads SYGVQD (reference sequence). Trimming took 5 bases from V and 3 from J; bases not matched to a gene: 17. The CDR3 spans 18 residues. Written as DNA, the CDR3 is TGCGCCAGCAGTCCTTGTGGCCCCGGGACAGGGTCCCACTACGAGCAGTACTTC. This codes for CASSPCGPGTGSHYEQYF.

The chain carries TRBV5-4 and TRBJ1-2, with 8 bases lining up with TRBD1. V was pared by 4 bases and J by 5 bases, with 4 bases of the junction left unmatched. The germline V gene has CDR1 SGHNT and CDR2 YYREEE (reference sequence). The CDR3 has 13 amino acids. CDR3 sequence reads: CASSRQGSYGYTF. Here the CDR3 DNA reads TGTGCCAGCAGCCGACAGGGGTCATATGGCTACACCTTC.

The J gene is TRBJ2-7, the V gene TRBV6-6; TRBD1 matches at 12 bases. J was trimmed by 4 bases and V by 6 bases; bases with no gene match: 7. Looked up from germline, CDR1 is MNHNY and CDR2 is SVGAGI (reference sequence). The CDR3 loop spans 15 amino acids. CDR3 in amino acids: CASSGGQGAFYEQYF. The CDR3 bases are TGTGCCAGCAGCGGGGGACAGGGGGCCTTTTACGAGCAGTACTTC.

Note on this clone: An end of the junction differs from the germline gene, which may be a read error. The chain couples TRBV5-1 to TRBJ2-2; a weak D match, TRBD2 (5 bases). The CDR3 spans 14 residues. Germline loops: CDR1 SGHRS, CDR2 YFSETQ. CDR3 coding DNA: TGCGCCAGCAGTTTGGGCCGAACCACCGGGGAGCCGTTTTTT. Amino acids: CASSLGRTTGEPFF.

The chain is built from TRBV30 and TRBJ2-2, with 9 bases identical to TRBD1. V shed 3 bases, J shed 6 bases, and the junction held 8 bases outside the gene matches. CDR1 is GTSNPN and CDR2 is SVGIG in the germline V gene (reference sequence). The CDR3 extends over 15 amino acids. This CDR3 reads CAWRLWDRVSGELFF. CDR3 bases: TGTGCCTGGAGGTTGTGGGACAGGGTATCCGGGGAGCTGTTTTTT.

V is TRBV7-9 and J is TRBJ2-1, with 9 bases aligning to TRBD1. Germline CDR1 SEHNR, CDR2 FQNEAQ (reference sequence). The CDR3 loop spans 18 amino acids. Trimming removed 6 bases from V and 8 bases from J; junction bases left unmatched: 20. The CDR3 region is CASRTGTGLTTHIHEQFF. The CDR3 region has the DNA TGTGCCAGCAGAACCGGGACAGGGCTAACTACACACATCCATGAGCAGTTCTTC.

Points on this clone: Different DNA sequences within this sample yield the same CDR3. J is TRBJ1-1 and V is TRBV7-9; D may be TRBD1 (6 bases). Germline V gene lookup returns CDR1 SEHNR and CDR2 FQNEAQ (reference sequence). The CDR3 is 13 residues long. With 4 bases removed from V and 4 bases from J, the gap between germline ends came to 10 bases. The chain's CDR3 is CASSSQGGTEAFF. The CDR3, as DNA: TGTGCCAGCAGCTCACAGGGTGGCACTGAAGCTTTCTTT.

The CDR3 sequence is CASRRQGTEQFF. The CDR3 nucleotides read TGTGCCAGCAGAAGACAGGGGACTGAGCAGTTCTTC. The rearrangement joins TRBV13 to TRBJ2-1; TRBD1 matches 8 bases. J was trimmed by 9 bases and V by 6 bases; bases with no gene match: 4. Germline values: CDR1 PRHDT, CDR2 FYEKMQ (reference sequence). The CDR3 contains 12 residues.

The count of this clone is one. The V call is TRBV5-1, the J call TRBJ1-2; TRBD1 matches 12 bases. This CDR3 has 14 residues. J was trimmed by 6 bases and V by 4 bases; bases with no gene match: 4. Germline V gene data show CDR1 as SGHRS and CDR2 as YFSETQ. CDR3 coding DNA: TGCGCCAGCAGCCTGGGACAGGGGGCGAATGGCTACACCTTC. It yields the protein CASSLGQGANGYTF.

This rearrangement joins TRBV4-1 to TRBJ1-2; TRBD1 matches at 7 bases. The CDR3 runs to 15 residues. J gave up 5 bases and V 2 bases, and 8 bases lay outside the gene matches. The germline V gene encodes CDR1 MGHRA and CDR2 YSYEKL. CDR3: CASSQNPTGVYGYTF. CDR3 in DNA: TGCGCCAGCAGCCAAAATCCTACAGGGGTGTATGGCTACACCTTC.

The chain recombines TRBV6-5 with TRBJ2-7; the match to TRBD1 covers 10 bases. CDR3 length: 16 amino acids. Germline V gene data show CDR1 as MNHEY and CDR2 as SVGAGI. After removal of 2 bases from V and 2 bases from J, the junction contained 6 bases not matched to a gene. The CDR3 loop reads CASSYRGTGAAYEQYF. The CDR3 DNA sequence: TGTGCCAGCAGTTACCGGGGGACAGGGGCAGCCTACGAGCAGTACTTC.

The rearrangement links TRBV19 to TRBJ1-4; 10 nucleotides line up with TRBD1. J lost 5 bases, V lost 4 bases, and 10 bases had no gene match. CDR3 length: 17 residues. In germline, CDR1 is LNHDA, CDR2 SQIVND (reference sequence). CDR3 loop: CASSSPRRDRGNEKLFF. The CDR3 nucleotides read TGTGCCAGTAGTAGTCCCCGCCGGGACAGGGGAAATGAAAAACTGTTTTTT.

In the case of this clone: One end of the junction does not line up with germline, which may come from a read error. The J gene is TRBJ1-2, the V gene TRBV9, with 8 bases lining up with TRBD1. Germline CDR1 reads SGDLS; CDR2 reads YYNGEE. The CDR3 totals 17 residues. DNA of the CDR3: TGTGCCAGCAGCGTAGACTTTCGAACAGGGGGTGTCTATGGCTACCCCTTC. Amino acids: CASSVDFRTGGVYGYPF.

The V gene is TRBV5-1, the J gene TRBJ2-1; D is perhaps TRBD2 (6 bases). The germline V gene has CDR1 SGHRS and CDR2 YFSETQ. Trimming removed 5 bases from V and 0 bases from J, with 12 bases in between. The CDR3 loop spans 15 amino acids. In nucleotides, the CDR3 is TGCGCCAGCAGAGGGGACTTTAGCTCCTACAATGAGCAGTTCTTC. Translation: CASRGDFSSYNEQFF.

This clone was recorded a few times. The CDR3 DNA is TGTGCCAGCAGCTTATCCACAGGGGGCGCTAACTATGGCTACACCTTC. It codes for CASSLSTGGANYGYTF. This chain connects TRBV5-6 to TRBJ1-2; TRBD1 aligns across 9 bases. This CDR3 has 16 residues. Germline V CDR1 and CDR2: SGHDT, YYEEEE. Losses at the gene ends were 2 bases for V and 0 bases for J; bases not matched to a gene: 5. The full variable domain, with the rest looked up from reference TRBV5-6 and TRBJ1-2, is DAGVTQSPTHLIKTRGQQVTLRCSPKSGHDTVSWYQQALGQGPQFIFQYYEEEERQRGNFPDRFSGHQFPNYSSELNVNALLLGDSALYLCASSLSTGGANYGYTFGSGTRLTVV.

The V call is TRBV6-5, the J call TRBJ2-5; D not certain. The end of the DNA aligns better with TRBJ2-7, so the J call may be wrong. The V gene's germline CDR1 is MNHEY and CDR2 SVGAGI. The CDR3 sequence is 15 residues long. In nucleotides, the CDR3 is TGTGCCAGCAGTTACTCGTCTCCTCTCTCCTACGAGCAGTACTTC. Its translation: CASSYSSPLSYEQYF.

J is TRBJ1-4 and V is TRBV4-1, with D unclear. Germline values: CDR1 MGHRA, CDR2 YSYEKL. Trimming left V 2 bases short and J 8 bases short, with 12 bases between. The CDR3 is 14 amino acids. CDR3 residues: CASSQPTRREKLFF. The CDR3 DNA reads as TGCGCCAGCAGCCAACCCACAAGGCGGGAAAAACTGTTTTTT.

The chain carries TRBV6-5 and TRBJ2-1; 8 bases are shared with TRBD2. V gave up 2 bases and J gave up 5 bases; unmatched junction bases: 2. The CDR3 contains 14 residues. The germline gives CDR1 MNHEY, CDR2 SVGAGI. CDR3 nucleotide sequence: TGTGCCAGCAGTTACCGGGGGGGCCACAATGAGCAGTTCTTC. Translating gives CASSYRGGHNEQFF.

Only a few counts were recorded for this clone. The germline gene is not matched at one end of the junction; a read error may be the cause. The gene calls are TRBV29-1 and TRBJ1-2; tentative D call: TRBD1 (6 bases). The V gene's germline CDR1 is SQVTM and CDR2 ANQGSEA. The CDR3 sequence is 15 residues long. The CDR3 sequence is CSVGSTGSSFSLGGF. CDR3 nucleotide sequence: TGCAGCGTTGGTTCGACAGGATCTAGTTTCTCGTTGGGCGGCTTC.

A few counts support this clone. As DNA, the CDR3 is TGTGCCAGCAGCCAGACAGGGGTTGACTATGGCTACACCTTC. Residues: CASSQTGVDYGYTF. The chain links TRBV5-5 to TRBJ1-2; 8 nucleotides agree with TRBD1. The CDR3 is 14 amino acids. With V trimmed by 4 bases and J by 3 bases, 5 bases remained unmatched. Germline V gene sequence: CDR1 SGHKS, CDR2 YYEKEE (reference sequence).